These 27 T cell receptor beta chains came from one sample sequenced in a study of cytomegalovirus exposure and HLA in healthy donors. Amplification used 60 Vbeta primers and 13 Jbeta primers. Sequencing used immunoSEQ multiplex PCR; TCRdb keeps in-frame clones, though not all of them. The table records tens of thousands of clones, 50% to 70% of them present only once. The sample comprised PBMCs. These TCRs come from a human donor in good health.

This clone has just a few counts. The chain is built from TRBV5-8 and TRBJ2-3; 9 bases are a match to TRBD2. Losses at the gene ends were 2 bases for V and 2 bases for J; bases not matched to a gene: 12. The CDR3 sequence is 18 residues long. Per the germline V gene, CDR1 is SGHTS and CDR2 is YDEGEE. The DNA of the CDR3 is TGTGCCAGCAGCTTCCTATTCCACAGCGGGGGGTTCACAGATACGCAGTATTTT. Encoded protein: CASSFLFHSGGFTDTQYF. The full variable domain, its missing parts supplied by reference TRBV5-8 and TRBJ2-3, is EAGVTQSPTHLIKTRGQQATLRCSPISGHTSVYWYQQALGLGLQFLLWYDEGEERNRGNFPPRFSGRQFPNYSSELNVNALELEDSALYLCASSFLFHSGGFTDTQYFGPGTRLTVL.

The chain uses TRBV4-1 and TRBJ1-1, with 8 bases fitting TRBD1. CDR3 size: 13 residues. The trim removed 5 bases at V and 7 bases at J, leaving 6 bases unmatched. Germline V gene sequence: CDR1 MGHRA, CDR2 YSYEKL. Here the CDR3 reads CASSLGQGGEAFF. The CDR3 DNA sequence: TGCGCCAGCAGCTTAGGACAGGGTGGTGAAGCTTTCTTT.

The V gene is TRBV30, the J gene TRBJ1-5, with 10 bases identical to TRBD1. This CDR3 has 15 amino acids. CDR1 GTSNPN and CDR2 SVGIG come from the germline V gene (reference sequence). Trimming took 3 bases from V and 5 from J; bases not matched to a gene: 7. The CDR3 spells CAWRPTGGRDQPQHF. The CDR3 DNA reads as TGTGCCTGGAGGCCGACAGGGGGCAGGGATCAGCCCCAGCATTTT.

The rearrangement joins TRBV29-1 to TRBJ1-2; TRBD1 matches 12 bases. Trimming took 6 bases from V and 8 from J; bases not matched to a gene: 22. The CDR3 runs to 18 residues. The V gene's germline CDR1 is SQVTM and CDR2 ANQGSEA. The CDR3 nucleotides are TGCAGCGTCGCGGGTGCGCCCCCGGGACAGGGGGCTCCAGGGGGCTACACCTTC. It codes for CSVAGAPPGQGAPGGYTF.

In regard to this clone: Mismatch with germline at one junction end may stem from a read error. The chain combines TRBV20-1 with TRBJ1-2; D may be TRBD1 (5 bases). The CDR3 has 10 residues. Germline assignment: CDR1 DFQATT and CDR2 SNEGSKA (reference sequence). The CDR3 loop is CRGGTSGYPF. The DNA of the CDR3 is TGCAGGGGAGGGACGAGTGGCTACCCCTTC.

The V call is TRBV6-5, the J call TRBJ2-7, with 9 nucleotides matching TRBD1. Germline CDR1 MNHEY, CDR2 SVGAGI. This CDR3 is built from 13 residues. Losses at the gene ends were 10 bases for V and 7 bases for J; bases not matched to a gene: 11. For the CDR3, the DNA is TGTGCCACCTTCAAACAGGGGGCGCAGGAGCAGTACTTC. The encoded protein is CATFKQGAQEQYF.

This chain joins TRBV7-3 and TRBJ2-5; 7 bases match TRBD1. The ends lost 8 bases at V and 11 bases at J; junction bases unmatched: 8. This CDR3 spans 11 amino acids. Germline V gives CDR1 SGHTA, CDR2 FQGTGA. CDR3 in DNA: TGTGCCAGCTCACAGGGGAGTGAGCAGTACTTC. It specifies CASSQGSEQYF.

The rearrangement uses TRBV6-5 and TRBJ2-2; perhaps TRBD2 as D (6 bases). In germline, CDR1 is MNHEY, CDR2 SVGAGI. The CDR3 is 15 residues long. Trimming took 2 bases from V and 4 from J, leaving 11 bases between them. CDR3 bases: TGTGCCAGCAGTTACAATGGACTATTCACCGGGGAGCTGTTTTTT. Its translation: CASSYNGLFTGELFF.

This clone was counted between two and nine times. CDR3 sequence: CSDTQGPYGYTF. The CDR3 nucleotides read TGCAGCGACACACAGGGACCCTATGGCTACACCTTC. This chain uses TRBV29-1 with TRBJ1-2; a possible D gene is TRBD1 (6 bases). The CDR3 is 12 amino acids. Germline CDR1 is SQVTM and CDR2 is ANQGSEA. V was shortened by 7 bases and J by 4 bases, with 13 bases between the two germline ends. Full variable domain (remainder filled in from reference TRBV29-1 and TRBJ1-2): SAVISQKPSRDICQRGTSLTIQCQVDSQVTMMFWYRQQPGQSLTLIATANQGSEATYESGFVIDKFPISRPNLTFSTLTVSNMSPEDSSIYLCSDTQGPYGYTFGSGTRLTVV.

J is TRBJ2-2 and V is TRBV15, with D hard to call. From germline, CDR1 is LNHNV and CDR2 YYDKDF (reference sequence). This CDR3 is 16 amino acids long. V lost 3 bases, J lost 2 bases, and 13 bases lay in between. The chain's CDR3 is CATSSQEIGNTGELFF. The CDR3 region has the DNA TGTGCCACCAGCAGCCAGGAAATTGGAAACACCGGGGAGCTGTTTTTT. Variable domain in full (rest from reference TRBV15 and TRBJ2-2): DAMVIQNPRYQVTQFGKPVTLSCSQTLNHNVMYWYQQKSSQAPKLLFHYYDKDFNNEADTPDNFQSRRPNTSFCFLDIRSPGLGDTAMYLCATSSQEIGNTGELFFGEGSRLTVL.

The chain employs TRBV6-4 and TRBJ2-6, with 8 bases fitting TRBD2. Germline CDR1 is MRHNA and CDR2 is SNTAGT. There are 17 residues in the CDR3. The trim removed 3 bases at V and 1 base at J, leaving 5 bases unmatched. CDR3 nucleotides: TGTGCCAGCAGTGAACGGGGGGGCCTTTCTGGGGCCAACGTCCTGACTTTC. It codes for CASSERGGLSGANVLTF.

The genes are TRBV27 and TRBJ1-1; 8 nucleotides align to TRBD1. This CDR3 has 14 amino acids. V lost 6 bases, J lost 1 base, and 4 bases stayed unmatched. CDR1 and CDR2 from the germline V gene are MNHEY and SMNVEV (reference sequence). CDR3 loop: CASSLGQANTEAFF. The CDR3 bases are TGTGCCAGCAGCCTGGGACAGGCGAACACTGAAGCTTTCTTT.

This clone was seen more than once but under ten times. The chain has TRBV5-4 and TRBJ1-1; TRBD1 might be the D (5 bases). The V and J ends lost 0 bases and 4 bases respectively, with 10 bases between them. CDR1 and CDR2 from the germline V gene are SGHNT and YYREEE (reference sequence). The CDR3 spans 14 residues. The CDR3 DNA is TGTGCCAGCAGCTTGGTCGGGGGAGGCACTGAAGCTTTCTTT. Residues: CASSLVGGGTEAFF.

J is TRBJ2-3 and V is TRBV29-1, with 7 bases lining up with TRBD1. Germline V gives CDR1 SQVTM, CDR2 ANQGSEA. The CDR3 spans 15 residues. V trimming: 4 bases; J trimming: 3 bases; junction bases outside the gene matches: 10. The chain's CDR3 is CSVGRTGVRTDTQYF. CDR3 sequence (DNA): TGCAGCGTTGGCCGTACAGGGGTTAGGACAGATACGCAGTATTTT.

This clone was observed a handful of times. The chain joins TRBV7-3 to TRBJ2-3; D possibly corresponds to TRBD2 (7 bases). Trimming stripped 0 bases from V and 4 bases from J, with 14 bases between. Germline V gives CDR1 SGHTA, CDR2 FQGTGA. This CDR3 is built from 16 residues. This CDR3 is CASSLTDAGAADTQYF. The CDR3, as DNA: TGTGCCAGCAGCTTAACGGACGCGGGGGCGGCAGATACGCAGTATTTT.

The chain links TRBV4-1 to TRBJ2-5; the D is unclear. V was clipped by 4 bases and J by 1 base, with 16 bases between them. Germline CDR1 is MGHRA and CDR2 is YSYEKL. The CDR3 is made up of 16 amino acids. The CDR3 bases are TGCGCCAGCAGCCGCGTCGCAGCACTACCCCAAGAGACCCAGTACTTC. Its translation is CASSRVAALPQETQYF.

A remark on this clone: A read error may produce the germline difference seen at one junction end. Additional DNA sequences in this sample encode the identical CDR3. The V gene is TRBV19, the J gene TRBJ1-1; the D gene is possibly TRBD1 (6 bases). CDR3 length equals 14 residues. Germline assignment: CDR1 LNHDA and CDR2 SQIVND (reference sequence). The CDR3 DNA reads as TGTGCCAGTACCGGAGGACAGTCGAACGCTGAAGCTTTCTTT. Translating gives CASTGGQSNAEAFF.

The gene calls are TRBV7-2 and TRBJ2-1; tentatively, D is TRBD2 (5 bases). Looked up from germline, CDR1 is SGHTA and CDR2 is FQGNSA. The CDR3 sequence is 15 residues long. V lost 5 bases to trimming and J lost 8 bases, with 19 bases between them. The CDR3 sequence: CASSPSRVGSYEQFF. DNA of the CDR3: TGTGCCAGCAGCCCCTCGCGGGTAGGGAGCTATGAGCAGTTCTTC.

Of note for this clone: This sample also contains other DNA sequences that code for the same CDR3. V gene TRBV19 combines with J gene TRBJ2-5, with TRBD1 matching over 9 bases. CDR1 and CDR2 from the germline V gene are LNHDA and SQIVND (reference sequence). V shed 6 bases and J 5 bases; nucleotides not matched to a gene: 10. This CDR3 is 15 amino acids long. The CDR3 protein is CASRTGGQGQETQYF. CDR3 bases: TGTGCCAGTAGGACGGGCGGACAGGGGCAGGAGACCCAGTACTTC.

Regarding this clone: The junction and the germline gene differ at one end; a read error may be behind it. The chain links TRBV7-9 to TRBJ1-1, with 7 bases matching TRBD1. Germline CDR1 and CDR2: SEHNR and FQNEAQ (reference sequence). CDR3 length: 11 residues. As DNA, the CDR3 is TGTTCCAGCAGCGGGGACAGAGGGGCTTTCTTT. Residues: CSSSGDRGAFF.

This clone is a singleton in its sample. The chain joins TRBV6-1 to TRBJ2-1; TRBD2 might be the D (6 bases). V was clipped by 3 bases and J by 4 bases, with 10 bases between them. Germline CDR1 is MNHNS and CDR2 is SASEGT. The CDR3 length is 14 residues. Here the CDR3 reads CASSDGGSYNEQFF. The CDR3 DNA sequence: TGTGCCAGCAGTGACGGGGGTTCATACAATGAGCAGTTCTTC.

The chain combines TRBV6-5 with TRBJ2-3; possible D gene TRBD2, 5 bases. CDR3 length: 14 residues. Trimming pared 6 bases from V and 2 bases from J, leaving 12 bases between. Germline V gene lookup returns CDR1 MNHEY and CDR2 SVGAGI. The CDR3 region is CASRPGSTTDTQYF. CDR3 sequence (DNA): TGTGCCAGCAGGCCGGGGAGTACCACAGATACGCAGTATTTT.

The V and J genes are TRBV6-1 and TRBJ2-3, with a tentative D call TRBD2 (7 bases). This CDR3 spans 16 amino acids. Germline values: CDR1 MNHNS, CDR2 SASEGT. Trimming took off 4 bases at V and 2 bases at J, with 16 bases between the two ends. This CDR3 reads CASSGMGAGDTDTQYF. Here the CDR3 DNA reads TGTGCCAGCAGTGGGATGGGGGCGGGGGACACAGATACGCAGTATTTT.

This clone was seen a few times. The chain employs TRBV2 and TRBJ2-7; 7 positions agree with TRBD1. The CDR3 runs 13 residues. The germline CDR1 and CDR2 sequences are SNHLY and FYNNEI. V was pared by 6 bases and J by 6 bases, with 8 bases of the junction left unmatched. CDR3: CASSDNRGSEQYF. CDR3 DNA: TGTGCCAGCAGCGATAACAGGGGTTCCGAGCAGTACTTC.

This sequence joins TRBV5-4 and TRBJ2-5; 8 nucleotides agree with TRBD2. Losses at the gene ends were 4 bases for V and 5 bases for J; bases not matched to a gene: 13. The CDR3 is 16 residues long. Germline CDR1 SGHNT, CDR2 YYREEE (reference sequence). The CDR3 nucleotides read TGTGCCAGCAGCCCCATTGGGCGGGAGGTAGGGGAGACCCAGTACTTC. Its protein product is CASSPIGREVGETQYF.

V is TRBV19 and J is TRBJ2-4, with 12 bases that match TRBD2. Looked up from germline, CDR1 is LNHDA and CDR2 is SQIVND (reference sequence). V dropped 1 base and J dropped 0; count of bases not matched to a gene: 4. The CDR3 sequence is 18 residues long. CDR3 coding DNA: TGTGCCAGTAGTATAGGACTAGCGGGGGCCGTAGCCAAAAACATTCAGTACTTC. Its protein is CASSIGLAGAVAKNIQYF.

The chain couples TRBV9 to TRBJ1-2, with 8 positions matching TRBD1. The CDR3 runs to 18 residues. Germline V gives CDR1 SGDLS, CDR2 YYNGEE. The V gene end was trimmed by 2 bases and the J gene end by 0 bases; junction bases not matched to a gene: 12. CDR3 sequence (DNA): TGTGCCAGCAGCGTTGACAGGGGCCAGTACAATGCTAACTATGGCTACACCTTC. It codes for CASSVDRGQYNANYGYTF. Variable domain in full (rest from reference TRBV9 and TRBJ1-2): DSGVTQTPKHLITATGQRVTLRCSPRSGDLSVYWYQQSLDQGLQFLIQYYNGEERAKGNILERFSAQQFPDLHSELNLSSLELGDSALYFCASSVDRGQYNANYGYTFGSGTRLTVV.